A selection of T cell receptor beta chains follows, all from one sample in a study of T cells in Graves' hyperthyroidism and ophthalmopathy. Using its own MiXCR run on the multiplex PCR reads, TCRdb lists one record per CDR3 protein. The sample yields about 110,000 distinct CDR3 sequences, about 15% seen once. Sequenced: blood. The receptors here all came from a woman aged 45-65 years with Graves' hyperthyroidism. CDR3s include the opening cysteine and the closing phenylalanine or tryptophan. A D gene is named only where the DNA matches it firmly. Clone size is stated in some rows and not others, as once, few, many or a class when expanded.

>NA|17|TRBJ2-1|TRBV20-1|many
CSARAPTVLSPYNEQFF
TGCAGTGCTAGAGCCCCGACTGTTCTCTCCCCCTACAATGAGCAGTTCTTC
>TRBD1|14|TRBJ1-2|TRBV11-2|many
CASSTWTGNYGYTF
TGTGCCAGCAGCACGTGGACAGGGAACTATGGCTACACCTTC
>NA|17|TRBJ2-2|TRBV19|many
CASSGDPRIANTGELFF
TGTGCCAGTAGTGGCGACCCACGTATCGCGAACACCGGGGAGCTGTTTTTT
>TRBD1|15|TRBJ1-1|TRBV7-9|many
CASSWDRGDSTEAFF
TGTGCCAGCAGCTGGGACAGGGGGGATTCCACTGAAGCTTTCTTT
>TRBD2|16|TRBJ2-3|TRBV30|many
CAWSPLAGPGTDTQYF
TGTGCCTGGAGTCCCCTAGCGGGACCTGGCACAGATACGCAGTATTTT
>TRBD1|14|TRBJ2-1|TRBV13|NA
CASSRTGRFGEQFF
TGTGCCAGCAGCCGGACAGGGAGGTTCGGTGAGCAGTTCTTC
>TRBD1|17|TRBJ1-4|TRBV4-1|many
CASSQGRTGTANEKLFF
TGCGCCAGCAGCCAAGGACGGACCGGGACAGCTAATGAAAAACTGTTTTTT
>NA|14|TRBJ1-4|TRBV7-9|many
CASSLESQAGKLFF
TGTGCCAGCAGCTTAGAAAGTCAAGCCGGAAAACTGTTTTTT
>TRBD1|14|TRBJ1-1|TRBV11-2|NA
CASSYDRVNTEAFF
TGTGCCAGCAGCTACGACAGGGTGAACACTGAAGCTTTCTTT
>NA|14|TRBJ2-7|TRBV5-1|NA
CASKPVSSSYEQYF
TGCGCCAGCAAGCCCGTTTCGAGCTCCTACGAGCAGTACTTC
>NA|14|TRBJ2-1|TRBV5-1|many
CASSQGQPGNEQFF
TGCGCCAGCAGCCAAGGACAGCCGGGGAATGAGCAGTTCTTC
>TRBD2|16|TRBJ2-1|TRBV7-3|many
CASSLGAGVGYNEQFF
TGTGCCAGCAGCTTGGGCGCGGGAGTCGGTTACAATGAGCAGTTCTTC
>NA|13|TRBJ2-5|TRBV5-1|many
CASSSGSAETQYF
TGCGCCAGCAGCTCAGGAAGCGCAGAGACCCAGTACTTC
>TRBD1|17|TRBJ2-3|TRBV5-1|many
CASSSPGQGDGTDTQYF
TGCGCCAGCAGCTCCCCGGGACAGGGGGATGGCACAGATACGCAGTATTTT
>TRBD2|16|TRBJ2-3|TRBV20-1|NA
CSAMLLAGVFTDTQYF
TGCAGTGCTATGCTCTTAGCGGGGGTTTTCACAGATACGCAGTATTTT
>TRBD1|13|TRBJ1-2|TRBV6-1|many
CASREDRAYGYTF
TGTGCCAGCAGGGAGGACAGGGCCTATGGCTACACCTTC
>NA|12|TRBJ1-5|TRBV2|many
CASNEANQPQHF
TGTGCCAGCAACGAAGCAAATCAGCCCCAGCATTTT
>NA|14|TRBJ1-5|TRBV7-9|many
CASSERGWNQPQHF
TGTGCCAGCAGCGAAAGGGGTTGGAATCAGCCCCAGCATTTT
>TRBD1|19|TRBJ2-1|TRBV12-3/TRBV12-4|few
CASSMNRGAVFSSYNEQFF
TGTGCCAGCAGTATGAACAGGGGCGCCGTCTTTAGCTCCTACAATGAGCAGTTCTTC
>TRBD1|12|TRBJ1-2|TRBV2|many
CASTGQGGGYTF
TGTGCCAGCACTGGACAGGGGGGCGGCTACACCTTC
>TRBD2|17|TRBJ2-1|TRBV18|many
CASSPRSGISSYNEQFF
TGTGCCAGCTCACCTAGGAGCGGGATTAGCTCCTACAATGAGCAGTTCTTC
>TRBD2|16|TRBJ2-3|TRBV7-2|NA
CASSLLTSGSTDTQYF
TGTGCCAGCAGCTTATTGACTAGCGGAAGCACAGATACGCAGTATTTT
>NA|15|TRBJ1-1|TRBV5-1|many
CASSGGTGGNTEAFF
TGCGCCAGCAGCGGGGGGACGGGGGGTAACACTGAAGCTTTCTTT
>NA|15|TRBJ1-6|TRBV5-1|many
CASSLQTSYNSPLHF
TGCGCCAGCAGCTTGCAGACCTCCTATAATTCACCCCTCCACTTT
>NA|17|TRBJ1-5|TRBV19|many
CASSIAVYREGNQPQHF
TGTGCCAGTAGTATAGCCGTCTACAGGGAGGGCAATCAGCCCCAGCATTTT
>NA|12|TRBJ2-1|TRBV12-3/TRBV12-4|many
CASSFRNNEQFF
TGTGCCAGCAGTTTCCGGAACAATGAGCAGTTCTTC
>NA|15|TRBJ2-1|TRBV13|many
CASRLQANSYNEQFF
TGTGCCAGCAGACTACAGGCCAACTCCTACAATGAGCAGTTCTTC
>NA|13|TRBJ2-7|TRBV20-1|many
CSASRGISYEQYF
TGCAGTGCTAGTAGGGGGATATCCTACGAGCAGTACTTC
>NA|14|TRBJ2-2|TRBV5-1|many
CASGPAGFGGELFF
TGCGCCAGCGGGCCGGCAGGGTTCGGCGGGGAGCTGTTTTTT
>TRBD1|17|TRBJ2-1|TRBV6-6|many
CASSYSMGTGSNNEQFF
TGTGCCAGCAGTTACTCGATGGGGACAGGGTCAAACAATGAGCAGTTCTTC
>NA|14|TRBJ1-2|TRBV18|many
CASSRSSGAYGYTF
TGTGCCAGCTCAAGAAGTTCAGGGGCGTATGGCTACACCTTC
>TRBD1|15|TRBJ1-4|TRBV30|many
CAWRDRGPTNEKLFF
TGTGCCTGGCGGGACAGGGGGCCAACTAATGAAAAACTGTTTTTT
>NA|16|TRBJ2-5|TRBV7-9|few
CASSLAGQGKQETQYF
TGTGCCAGCAGCTTAGCGGGGCAGGGGAAGCAAGAGACCCAGTACTTC
>TRBD1|13|TRBJ2-2|TRBV11-2|many
CASSLITGGLLFF
TGTGCCAGCAGCTTAATCACAGGGGGCCTGCTGTTTTTT
>TRBD1|13|TRBJ1-6|TRBV2|NA
CASKPDREASLHF
TGTGCCAGCAAACCCGACAGGGAGGCATCCCTCCACTTT
>TRBD1|17|TRBJ1-3|TRBV2|many
CASRFFRDRASGNTIYF
TGTGCCAGCAGGTTCTTCCGGGACAGGGCCTCTGGAAACACCATATATTTT
>NA|17|TRBJ1-2|TRBV3-1|NA
CASSWAPTLPLLYGYTF
TGTGCCAGCAGCTGGGCCCCGACACTTCCCCTCCTCTATGGCTACACCTTC
>NA|11|TRBJ1-2|TRBV20-1|many
CSASRKNGYTF
TGCAGTGCTAGTAGAAAAAATGGCTACACCTTC
>NA|12|TRBJ2-1|TRBV18|many
CASSPLSRGQFF
TGTGCCAGCTCACCCCTTTCCCGGGGGCAGTTCTTC
>NA|15|TRBJ2-1|TRBV5-4|NA
CASSDIADPTQEQFF
TGTGCCAGCAGCGACATAGCGGACCCTACCCAGGAGCAGTTCTTC
>TRBD2|17|TRBJ2-1|TRBV28|many
CASSFPGLVGGADEQFF
TGTGCCAGCAGTTTCCCGGGACTAGTTGGTGGTGCGGATGAGCAGTTCTTC
>NA|13|TRBJ1-2|TRBV7-8|many
CASSLVGTEGYTF
TGTGCCAGCAGCTTAGTAGGGACGGAGGGCTACACCTTC
>TRBD2|15|TRBJ2-7|TRBV6-2/TRBV6-3|NA
CASSPPGLAGHEQYF
TGTGCCAGCAGCCCTCCGGGACTAGCGGGCCACGAGCAGTACTTC